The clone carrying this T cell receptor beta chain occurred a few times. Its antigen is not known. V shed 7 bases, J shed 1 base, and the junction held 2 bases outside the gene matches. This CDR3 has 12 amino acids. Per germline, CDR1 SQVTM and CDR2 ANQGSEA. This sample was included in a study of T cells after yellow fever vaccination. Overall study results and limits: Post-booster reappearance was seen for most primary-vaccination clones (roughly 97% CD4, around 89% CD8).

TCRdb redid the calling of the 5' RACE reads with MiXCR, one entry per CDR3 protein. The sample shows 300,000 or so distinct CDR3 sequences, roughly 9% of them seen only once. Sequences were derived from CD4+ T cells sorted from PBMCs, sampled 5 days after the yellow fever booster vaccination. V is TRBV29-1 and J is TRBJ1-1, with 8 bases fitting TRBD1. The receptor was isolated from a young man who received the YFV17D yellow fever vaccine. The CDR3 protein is CSGDRGNTEAFF. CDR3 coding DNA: TGCAGCGGCGACAGGGGGAACACTGAAGCTTTCTTT.